Listed here is a single T cell receptor beta chain. Antigen unknown. This CDR3 is 15 amino acids long. V gave up 0 bases and J gave up 4 bases, with 12 bases separating them. Germline loops: CDR1 LNHNV, CDR2 YYDKDF (reference sequence). TCRdb reanalysed the RT-PCR reads using MiXCR and keeps one entry per CDR3 protein. In the table there are a few hundred thousand distinct CDR3 sequences, just over 20% of which are singletons. The sample belongs to a study of response to subunit inactivated influenza vaccine. Study-wide results and limits: There was a suggestion from the authors that each seasonal influenza vaccination recruits few new T cells.

Here the sequenced sample was PBMCs from blood, taken about 20 months after vaccination. The TCR sequence derives from a man aged 45-69 years who received an inactivated influenza vaccine. The rearrangement links TRBV15 to TRBJ2-5; D is unresolved. The CDR3 protein is CATSRDRVQTETQYF. The CDR3 DNA reads TGTGCCACCAGCAGAGATCGTGTCCAGACAGAGACCCAGTACTTC. Full variable domain (outside the CDR3, taken from reference TRBV15 and TRBJ2-5): DAMVIQNPRYQVTQFGKPVTLSCSQTLNHNVMYWYQQKSSQAPKLLFHYYDKDFNNEADTPDNFQSRRPNTSFCFLDIRSPGLGDTAMYLCATSRDRVQTETQYFGPGTRLLVL.